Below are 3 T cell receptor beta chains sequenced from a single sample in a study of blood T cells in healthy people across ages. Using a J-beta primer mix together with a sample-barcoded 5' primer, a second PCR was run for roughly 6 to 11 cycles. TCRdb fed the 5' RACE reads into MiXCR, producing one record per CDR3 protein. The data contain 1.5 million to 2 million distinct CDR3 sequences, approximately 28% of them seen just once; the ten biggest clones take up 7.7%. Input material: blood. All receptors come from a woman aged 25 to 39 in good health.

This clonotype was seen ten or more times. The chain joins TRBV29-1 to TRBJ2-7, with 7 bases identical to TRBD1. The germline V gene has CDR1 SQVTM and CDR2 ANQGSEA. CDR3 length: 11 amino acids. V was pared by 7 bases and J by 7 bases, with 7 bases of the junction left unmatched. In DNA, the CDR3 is TGCAGCGCTTCTGACAGGGAGGAGCAGTACTTC. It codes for CSASDREEQYF.

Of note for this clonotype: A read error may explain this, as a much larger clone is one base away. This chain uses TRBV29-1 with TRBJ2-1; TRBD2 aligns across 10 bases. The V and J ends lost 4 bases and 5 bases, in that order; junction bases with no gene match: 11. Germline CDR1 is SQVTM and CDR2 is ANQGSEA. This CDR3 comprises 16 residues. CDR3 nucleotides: TGCAGCGTTGCTGGTAGCGGGGGGTCATCAGACAATGAGCAGTTCTTC. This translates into CSVAGSGGSSDNEQFF.

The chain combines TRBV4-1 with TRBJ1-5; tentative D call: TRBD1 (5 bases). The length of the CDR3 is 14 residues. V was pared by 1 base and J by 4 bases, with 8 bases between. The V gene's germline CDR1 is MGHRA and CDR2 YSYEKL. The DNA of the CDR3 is TGCGCCAGCAGCCAAGGACAGACGAATCAGCCCCAGCATTTT. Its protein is CASSQGQTNQPQHF.